One sample yielded the 12 T cell receptor beta chains listed below, sequenced in a study of cytomegalovirus exposure and HLA in healthy donors. The study ran its PCR with 60 Vbeta and 13 Jbeta primers. Sequencing used immunoSEQ multiplex PCR; TCRdb keeps in-frame clones, though not all of them. Of some 88,000 clones detected, over 55% appear once; the ten largest clones hold 16%. What was sequenced was PBMCs. The source of these receptors is a woman younger than 30 in good health and CMV-seropositive.

V is TRBV5-1 and J is TRBJ1-1; 7 nucleotides line up with TRBD1. The CDR3 extends over 14 amino acids. V was clipped by 5 bases and J by 3 bases; unmatched bases: 7. CDR1 and CDR2 (germline): SGHRS, YFSETQ. The CDR3 loop reads CASRIQGSDTEAFF. The DNA for the CDR3 is TGCGCCAGCAGAATACAGGGGTCGGACACTGAAGCTTTCTTT.

This clone appeared a single time. The chain uses TRBV29-1 and TRBJ2-5; D unclear. Per germline, CDR1 SQVTM and CDR2 ANQGSEA. Trimming removed 4 bases at V and 2 bases at J, with 8 bases between. The CDR3 length is 12 residues. In DNA, the CDR3 is TGCAGCGTTGTTCCAGGACAAGAGACCCAGTACTTC. Translated: CSVVPGQETQYF. Full variable domain (rest looked up from reference TRBV29-1 and TRBJ2-5): SAVISQKPSRDICQRGTSLTIQCQVDSQVTMMFWYRQQPGQSLTLIATANQGSEATYESGFVIDKFPISRPNLTFSTLTVSNMSPEDSSIYLCSVVPGQETQYFGPGTRLLVL.

The chain carries TRBV19 and TRBJ1-1; D is undetermined. Germline-derived CDR1 and CDR2 are LNHDA and SQIVND (reference sequence). Trimming stripped 6 bases from V and 1 base from J, with 9 bases between. This CDR3 comprises 13 residues. The CDR3 DNA follows: TGTGCCAGTAGCCTCTTAGCGAACACTGAAGCTTTCTTT. The encoded protein is CASSLLANTEAFF. Combining the CDR3 with reference TRBV19 and TRBJ1-1 gives the whole variable domain DGGITQSPKYLFRKEGQNVTLSCEQNLNHDAMYWYRQDPGQGLRLIYYSQIVNDFQKGDIAEGYSVSREKKESFPLTVTSAQKNPTAFYLCASSLLANTEAFFGQGTRLTVV.

V and J are TRBV12-5 and TRBJ2-7, with no clear D. Trimming removed 5 bases at V and 0 bases at J, with 14 bases between. The CDR3 sequence is 15 residues long. Germline-derived CDR1 and CDR2 are LGHNT and FRNRAP. The CDR3 DNA sequence: TGTGCTAGTGGTCCCAGGTCTTCGAGCTCCTACGAGCAGTACTTC. Residues: CASGPRSSSSYEQYF. Complete variable domain (other parts from reference TRBV12-5 and TRBJ2-7): DARVTQTPRHKVTEMGQEVTMRCQPILGHNTVFWYRQTMMQGLELLAYFRNRAPLDDSGMPKDRFSAEMPDATLATLKIQPSEPRDSAVYFCASGPRSSSSYEQYFGPGTRLTVT.

The table lists this clone with a count of one. The chain employs TRBV7-2 and TRBJ2-7, with TRBD2 identical over 7 bases. In germline, CDR1 is SGHTA, CDR2 FQGNSA. The trim removed 2 bases at V and 6 bases at J, leaving 7 bases unmatched. This CDR3 contains 14 residues. CDR3 residues: CASSLIRTSPEQYF. CDR3 in DNA: TGTGCCAGCAGCTTAATCAGGACTAGTCCCGAGCAGTACTTC.

V and J are TRBV5-1 and TRBJ2-3, with 9 bases aligning to TRBD2. The germline gives CDR1 SGHRS, CDR2 YFSETQ. The CDR3 consists of 16 residues. J lost 2 bases, V lost 4 bases, and 8 bases had no gene match. The CDR3 DNA is TGCGCCAGCAGCGCCCCTCTAGCGGGGTCCACAGATACGCAGTATTTT. Its protein product is CASSAPLAGSTDTQYF.

The rearrangement links TRBV11-1 to TRBJ2-1; 11 nucleotides match TRBD2. CDR3 size: 15 residues. Germline lookup yields CDR1 SGHAT and CDR2 FQDESV (reference sequence). Unmatched junction bases numbered 4, after V lost 2 bases and J lost 7 bases. The chain's CDR3 is CASSLLAGGQNEQFF. The CDR3 bases are TGTGCCAGCAGCTTATTAGCGGGGGGGCAAAATGAGCAGTTCTTC. Full variable domain (missing parts from reference TRBV11-1 and TRBJ2-1): EAEVAQSPRYKITEKSQAVAFWCDPISGHATLYWYRQILGQGPELLVQFQDESVVDDSQLPKDRFSAERLKGVDSTLKIQPAELGDSAMYLCASSLLAGGQNEQFFGPGTRLTVL.

This clone was counted ten times or more. V is TRBV5-1 and J is TRBJ2-5, with 7 positions matching TRBD1. Looked up from germline, CDR1 is SGHRS and CDR2 is YFSETQ. Trimming removed 3 bases from V and 2 bases from J; junction bases left unmatched: 7. This CDR3 is built from 15 residues. The chain's CDR3 is CASSSYPTGQETQYF. The CDR3 nucleotides are TGCGCCAGCAGCTCATATCCGACAGGGCAAGAGACCCAGTACTTC. Combining the CDR3 with reference TRBV5-1 and TRBJ2-5 gives the whole variable domain KAGVTQTPRYLIKTRGQQVTLSCSPISGHRSVSWYQQTPGQGLQFLFEYFSETQRNKGNFPGRFSGRQFSNSRSEMNVSTLELGDSALYLCASSSYPTGQETQYFGPGTRLLVL.

The gene calls are TRBV12-5 and TRBJ2-1; possible D gene TRBD2, 7 bases. V lost 6 bases to trimming and J lost 1 base, with 16 bases between them. The CDR3 extends over 16 amino acids. Germline assignment: CDR1 LGHNT and CDR2 FRNRAP. The DNA for the CDR3 is TGTGCTAGTGGGCCCGCGGGGGCTCCTTCCTACAATGAGCAGTTCTTC. The encoded protein is CASGPAGAPSYNEQFF.

The V and J genes are TRBV7-9 and TRBJ1-4; TRBD1 agrees at 11 bases. This CDR3 has 15 residues. The J segment lost 8 bases and the V segment lost 6 bases, leaving 8 bases of the junction unmatched. The germline gives CDR1 SEHNR, CDR2 FQNEAQ (reference sequence). This CDR3 is CASSGQGAREEKLFF. The CDR3 DNA reads as TGTGCCAGCAGTGGACAGGGGGCACGAGAAGAAAAACTGTTTTTT. Based on the CDR3 plus reference TRBV7-9 and TRBJ1-4, the full variable domain is DTGVSQNPRHKITKRGQNVTFRCDPISEHNRLYWYRQTLGQGPEFLTYFQNEAQLEKSRLLSDRFSAERPKGSFSTLEIQRTEQGDSAMYLCASSGQGAREEKLFFGSGTQLSVL.

The V gene is TRBV30, the J gene TRBJ2-3, with TRBD2 matching over 11 bases. J lost 7 bases, V lost 8 bases, and 5 bases had no gene match. This CDR3 has 12 amino acids. CDR1 and CDR2 (germline): GTSNPN, SVGIG (reference sequence). The CDR3 is CAISGRGNTQYF. In DNA form, the CDR3 reads TGTGCCATTAGCGGGAGGGGGAATACGCAGTATTTT. Together with reference TRBV30 and TRBJ2-3, the CDR3 gives the full variable domain: SQTIHQWPATLVQPVGSPLSLECTVEGTSNPNLYWYRQAAGRGLQLLFYSVGIGQISSEVPQNLSASRPQDRQFILSSKKLLLSDSGFYLCAISGRGNTQYFGPGTRLTVL.

The chain has TRBV19 and TRBJ1-5, with no clear D. With 0 bases removed from V and 7 bases from J, the gap between germline ends came to 13 bases. The CDR3 is made up of 15 amino acids. Germline lookup yields CDR1 LNHDA and CDR2 SQIVND (reference sequence). In DNA, the CDR3 is TGTGCCAGTAGTATAGATCACAGCCTCAGGCAGCCCCAGCATTTT. This translates into CASSIDHSLRQPQHF.